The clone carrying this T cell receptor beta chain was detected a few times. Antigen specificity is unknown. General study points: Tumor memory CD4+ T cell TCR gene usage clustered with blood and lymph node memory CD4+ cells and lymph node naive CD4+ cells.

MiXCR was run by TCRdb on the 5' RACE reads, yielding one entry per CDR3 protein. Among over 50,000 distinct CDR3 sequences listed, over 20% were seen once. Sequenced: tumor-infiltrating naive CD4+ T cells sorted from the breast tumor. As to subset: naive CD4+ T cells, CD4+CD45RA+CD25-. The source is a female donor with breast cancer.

The CDR3 DNA reads TGCGCCAGCAGCTTTTTAAATACGCAGTATTTT. Amino acid sequence: CASSFLNTQYF. J is TRBJ2-3 and V is TRBV5-1; no reliable D call. Trimming removed 2 bases at V and 7 bases at J, with 5 bases between. This CDR3 is 11 amino acids long. Germline V gene lookup returns CDR1 SGHRS and CDR2 YFSETQ.